The clone carrying this TCR beta chain was detected a few times. Its antigen is as yet unknown. The sample comes from a study of beta chain features in type 1 diabetes. Expressed TCRB transcripts were sequenced because the entire RNA isolate underwent reverse transcription. The repertoire was sequenced with immunoSEQ multiplex PCR; TCRdb's copy has only in-frame clones and lacks some. This sample has about 360,000 clones, with approximately 12% found just once. Study outcomes and limitations: Patients with type 1 diabetes carried fewer insertions and had more deletions at their VDJ junctions.

CD4+ naive, central memory, regulatory and stem cell-like memory subsets were isolated by sorting on CD45RO/CCR7/CD25/CD127/CD95/CD27. Sorted populations all had greater than 95% purity. The sequence was collected from a man between 18 and 35 years old in good health. Specimen: naive CD4+ T cells from blood.

CDR3 sequence reads: CASSEPPGQAYGYTF. The CDR3 nucleotides are TGTGCCAGCAGTGAGCCCCCCGGACAGGCCTATGGCTACACCTTC. This rearrangement joins TRBV6-1 to TRBJ1-2, with 7 bases fitting TRBD1. CDR3 length: 15 amino acids. The germline V gene has CDR1 MNHNS and CDR2 SASEGT. V was pared by 3 bases and J by 4 bases, with 8 bases of the junction left unmatched.